The 10 T cell receptor beta chains presented below share a single source sample, sequenced in a study of blood T cell repertoires in COVID-19. TCRdb keeps only in-frame clones here, not all; method: immunoSEQ multiplex PCR. The sample holds 60,000 to 65,000 clones; 70% to 85% are singletons and the top ten take about 18%. Sample: peripheral blood. The receptors stem from a man between 60 and 75 years old with acute or convalescent COVID-19.

The chain joins TRBV7-9 to TRBJ2-7, with D tentatively TRBD1 (6 bases). The germline V gene has CDR1 SEHNR and CDR2 FQNEAQ (reference sequence). The CDR3 is 14 amino acids. V was trimmed by 5 bases and J by 0 bases, leaving 11 bases between them. The DNA of the CDR3 is TGTGCCAGCAGCCCGGACAGTTTCTCCTACGAGCAGTACTTC. Its protein is CASSPDSFSYEQYF.

V and J are TRBV27 and TRBJ1-1; D possibly corresponds to TRBD1 (5 bases). CDR1 is MNHEY, CDR2 SMNVEV, per germline (reference sequence). The V end lost 8 bases, the J end lost 6 bases, and 13 bases lay between the germline ends. The CDR3 runs to 12 residues. The CDR3 here is CASRLGGAEAFF. For the CDR3, the DNA is TGTGCCAGCCGCCTCGGGGGAGCTGAAGCTTTCTTT.

CDR3 residues: CASSEDIGGTTGELFF. CDR3 sequence (DNA): TGTGCCAGCTCAGAGGACATAGGTGGTACCACCGGGGAGCTGTTTTTT. The chain employs TRBV18 and TRBJ2-2; tentatively, D is TRBD1 (5 bases). The CDR3 runs to 16 residues. Germline V CDR1 and CDR2: KGHSH, LQKENI. Deletions cut 5 bases from V and 4 bases from J, with 17 bases between. Using reference TRBV18 and TRBJ2-2 for the parts outside the CDR3, the full variable domain is NAGVMQNPRHLVRRRGQEARLRCSPMKGHSHVYWYRQLPEEGLKFMVYLQKENIIDESGMPKERFSAEFPKEGPSILRIQQVVRGDSAAYFCASSEDIGGTTGELFFGEGSRLTVL.

The chain couples TRBV28 to TRBJ2-1; D call uncertain. The CDR3 runs 17 residues. Deletions cut 3 bases from V and 12 bases from J, with 27 bases between. Per germline, CDR1 MDHEN and CDR2 SYDVKM. The DNA of the CDR3 is TGTGCCAGCAGTTTTATGGTGGATGGGTATGCAGCCTCAGGGCAGTTCTTC. Its protein product is CASSFMVDGYAASGQFF.

The chain combines TRBV18 with TRBJ2-7; tentatively, D is TRBD2 (6 bases). V gave up 5 bases and J gave up 2 bases, with 13 bases separating them. The CDR3 length is 14 residues. Germline CDR1 is KGHSH and CDR2 is LQKENI. This chain's CDR3 is CASSGSGTPYEQYF. The CDR3 nucleotides are TGTGCCAGCTCAGGATCCGGGACTCCCTACGAGCAGTACTTC.

The V call is TRBV28, the J call TRBJ1-5, with no clear D. Germline V gene data show CDR1 as MDHEN and CDR2 as SYDVKM. This CDR3 has 15 residues. Trimming took 2 bases from V and 0 from J, leaving 8 bases between them. CDR3 loop: CASSLIDYSNQPQHF. The CDR3 nucleotides are TGTGCCAGCAGTTTAATAGATTATAGCAATCAGCCCCAGCATTTT.

The V gene is TRBV10-2, the J gene TRBJ2-1; 8 positions agree with TRBD1. From germline, CDR1 is WSHSY and CDR2 SAAADI. Unmatched junction bases numbered 6, after V lost 5 bases and J lost 15 bases. This CDR3 has 11 residues. The CDR3 here is CASSTTGGGFF. In DNA, the CDR3 is TGCGCCAGCAGTACCACAGGGGGAGGGTTCTTC.

CDR3 nucleotide sequence: TGTGCCAGCAGTGAAGTCGGAGGTGCCGGGGGCTACACCTTC. Translating gives CASSEVGGAGGYTF. The chain links TRBV2 to TRBJ1-2; D unresolved. Trimming stripped 1 base from V and 8 bases from J, with 14 bases between. The CDR3 totals 14 residues. Germline values: CDR1 SNHLY, CDR2 FYNNEI.

The V gene is TRBV11-2, the J gene TRBJ2-1; 12 bases map to TRBD2. The V and J ends lost 4 bases and 5 bases, in that order; junction bases with no gene match: 3. The CDR3 extends over 15 amino acids. Germline V CDR1 and CDR2: SGHAT, FQNNGV. The CDR3: CASSSWTSGNNEQFF. The CDR3 DNA sequence: TGTGCCAGCAGCTCCTGGACTAGCGGGAACAATGAGCAGTTCTTC.

The V and J genes are TRBV4-1 and TRBJ2-3, with D maybe TRBD2 (7 bases). The germline V gene encodes CDR1 MGHRA and CDR2 YSYEKL. Trimming took 2 bases from V and 6 from J, leaving 18 bases between them. The CDR3 consists of 16 residues. The CDR3 nucleotides read TGCGCCAGCAGCCAACCTCCTAGGGGGAGGGGTGATACGCAGTATTTT. Protein product: CASSQPPRGRGDTQYF.